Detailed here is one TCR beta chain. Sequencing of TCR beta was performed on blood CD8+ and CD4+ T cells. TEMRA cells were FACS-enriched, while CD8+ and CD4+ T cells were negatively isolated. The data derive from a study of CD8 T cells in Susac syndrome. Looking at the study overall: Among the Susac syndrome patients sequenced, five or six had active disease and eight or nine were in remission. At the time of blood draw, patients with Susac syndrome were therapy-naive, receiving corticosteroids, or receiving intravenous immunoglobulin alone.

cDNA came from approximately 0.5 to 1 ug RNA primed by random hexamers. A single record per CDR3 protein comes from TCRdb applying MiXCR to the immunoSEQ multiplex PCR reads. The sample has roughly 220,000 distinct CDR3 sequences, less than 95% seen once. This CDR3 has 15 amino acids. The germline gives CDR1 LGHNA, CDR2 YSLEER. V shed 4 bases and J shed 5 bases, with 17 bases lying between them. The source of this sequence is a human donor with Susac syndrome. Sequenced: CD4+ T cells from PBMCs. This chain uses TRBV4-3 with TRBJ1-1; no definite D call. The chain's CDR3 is CASSPTMLERTEAFF. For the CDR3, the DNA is TGCGCCAGCAGCCCTACCATGTTGGAGAGAACTGAAGCTTTCTTT.